This T cell receptor (beta chain) was recovered during a study of patients and donors after allogeneic stem cell transplantation. One entry per CDR3 protein results from TCRdb running MiXCR on the RT-PCR reads. This sample carries just under 20,000 distinct CDR3 sequences, 4.5% to 6% of them seen once, and the ten largest clones take approximately 39%. This clonotype has a count of ten or more. Germline CDR1 and CDR2: MGHRA and YSYEKL. The CDR3 has 15 residues. Trimming pared 4 bases from V and 0 bases from J, leaving 7 bases between. V is TRBV4-1 and J is TRBJ1-6, with TRBD1 as a possible D gene (5 bases). Material for sequencing was blood, either unsorted or a sorted T cell fraction (not recorded which). The clonotype comes from a human donor who was either an allogeneic HSCT recipient or a stem cell or donor lymphocyte infusion donor (not recorded which). It is not recorded whose cells these are; they may come from a transplant donor. This CDR3 reads CASSRGSSYNSPLHF. CDR3 in DNA: TGCGCCAGCAGCCGGGGGAGCTCCTATAATTCACCCCTCCACTTT.